This is a list of T cell receptor beta chains from one sample in a study of T cells after yellow fever vaccination. TCRdb analysed the 5' RACE reads with MiXCR anew, one entry per CDR3 protein. This sample yields approximately 170,000 distinct CDR3 sequences, of which more than 9.5% are seen a single time; 35% to 40% belongs to the top ten. The sample was CD8+ T cells sorted from PBMCs, taken 15 days after the yellow fever booster vaccination. The receptors were gathered from a man younger than 35 who received the YFV17D yellow fever vaccine. The CDR3 runs from the conserved cysteine through the conserved F or W. The D gene is left open where the match is weak. For some rows the clone size is stated as once, few or many, or as a class when expanded; others skip it.

j_call clone_size d_call v_call cdr3_length cdr3_nt cdr3_aa
TRBJ1-2 . . TRBV4-1 15 TGCGCCAGCAGCCAACTGATGAGGGGCGTTTCTGGCTACACCTTC CASSQLMRGVSGYTF
TRBJ2-1 . . TRBV12-5 13 TGTGCTAGTGCGGTCGGGGGCTTCAATGAGCAGTTCTTC CASAVGGFNEQFF
TRBJ2-3 few . TRBV7-3 15 TGTGCCAGCAGTCGTGAGGGGTACGGCACAGATACGCAGTATTTT CASSREGYGTDTQYF
TRBJ2-5 many TRBD1 TRBV6-5 14 TGTGCCAGCAGTCACGGGACAGGGAAAGAGACCCAGTACTTC CASSHGTGKETQYF
TRBJ1-5 few . TRBV6-5 15 TGTGCCAGCAGTTACGGGCTGGGATTGGGTCAGCCCCAGCATTTT CASSYGLGLGQPQHF
TRBJ2-7 . TRBD1 TRBV5-1 15 TGCGCCAGCAGCTCCCGGGACAGGGGAATCTACGAGCAGTACTTC CASSSRDRGIYEQYF
TRBJ2-3 . TRBD1 TRBV15 17 TGTGCCACCAGCAGAGGCCCCGGGACAGCTAGCACAGATACGCAGTATTTT CATSRGPGTASTDTQYF
TRBJ2-3 . TRBD1 TRBV5-1 15 TGCGCCAGCAGCCCATACAGGGGGCAGGGGGATACGCAGTATTTT CASSPYRGQGDTQYF
TRBJ2-5 . TRBD2 TRBV7-9 16 TGTGCCAGCAGCCTCGTGGGGGGGGAGTACCAAGAGACCCAGTACTTC CASSLVGGEYQETQYF
TRBJ2-7 . TRBD1 TRBV5-1 15 TGCGCCAGCAGCTTGGACGGACAGGGAGTGAAGGAGCAGTACTTC CASSLDGQGVKEQYF
TRBJ1-6 few . TRBV19 14 TGTGCCAGTAGTATATTTGGGACCTCCACACCCCTCCACTTT CASSIFGTSTPLHF
TRBJ2-1 few TRBD2 TRBV7-9 16 TGTGCCAGCAGCTTACTAGCGGGGGGGCCGAGCAATGAGCAGTTCTTC CASSLLAGGPSNEQFF
TRBJ2-5 . . TRBV29-1 17 TGCAGCGTTGAAGAGGCGGGGCAGGGGCTCTCCCAAGAGACCCAGTACTTC CSVEEAGQGLSQETQYF
TRBJ1-1 . TRBD1 TRBV27 16 TGTGCCAGCAGTCCTCCGGGACAGGGGGTGAACACTGAAGCTTTCTTT CASSPPGQGVNTEAFF
TRBJ1-1 few TRBD1 TRBV9 15 TGTGCCAGCAGCGATACAGGGGGCTTGAACACTGAAGCTTTCTTT CASSDTGGLNTEAFF
TRBJ1-1 . . TRBV29-1 11 TGCAGCGTTGTCATGAACACTGAAGCTTTCTTT CSVVMNTEAFF